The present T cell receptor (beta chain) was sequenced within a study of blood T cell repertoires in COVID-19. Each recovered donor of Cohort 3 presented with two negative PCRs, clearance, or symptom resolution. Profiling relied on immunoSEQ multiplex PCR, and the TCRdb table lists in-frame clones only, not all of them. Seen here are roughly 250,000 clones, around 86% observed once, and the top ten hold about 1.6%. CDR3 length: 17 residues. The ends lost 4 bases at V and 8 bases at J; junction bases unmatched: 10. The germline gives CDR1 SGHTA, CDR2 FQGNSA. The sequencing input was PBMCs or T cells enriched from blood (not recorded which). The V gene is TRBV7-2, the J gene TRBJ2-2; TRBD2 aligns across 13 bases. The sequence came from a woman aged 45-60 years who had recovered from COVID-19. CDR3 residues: CASSSFGTSGARGELFF. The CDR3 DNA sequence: TGTGCCAGCAGCTCCTTCGGGACTAGCGGGGCCAGGGGGGAGCTGTTTTTT.